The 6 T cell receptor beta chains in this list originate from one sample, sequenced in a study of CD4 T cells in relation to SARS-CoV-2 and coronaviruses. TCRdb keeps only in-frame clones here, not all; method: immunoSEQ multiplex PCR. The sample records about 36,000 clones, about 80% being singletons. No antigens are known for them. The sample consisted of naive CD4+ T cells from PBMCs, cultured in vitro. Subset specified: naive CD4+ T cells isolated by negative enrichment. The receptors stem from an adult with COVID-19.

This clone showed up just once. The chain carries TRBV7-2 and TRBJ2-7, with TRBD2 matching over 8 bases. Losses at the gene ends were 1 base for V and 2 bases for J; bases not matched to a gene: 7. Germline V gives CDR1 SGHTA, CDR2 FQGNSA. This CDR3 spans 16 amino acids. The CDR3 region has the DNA TGTGCCAGCAGCTTAGAAGGTACTAGCGGTACCTACGAGCAGTACTTC. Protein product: CASSLEGTSGTYEQYF.

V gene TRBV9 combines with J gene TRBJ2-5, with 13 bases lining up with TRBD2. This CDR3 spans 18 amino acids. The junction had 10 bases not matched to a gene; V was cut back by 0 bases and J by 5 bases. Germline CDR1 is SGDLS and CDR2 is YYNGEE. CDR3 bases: TGTGCCAGCAGCGTAGGGGTACTAGCGGGAGGGCCGGCGGAGACCCAGTACTTC. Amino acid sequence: CASSVGVLAGGPAETQYF.

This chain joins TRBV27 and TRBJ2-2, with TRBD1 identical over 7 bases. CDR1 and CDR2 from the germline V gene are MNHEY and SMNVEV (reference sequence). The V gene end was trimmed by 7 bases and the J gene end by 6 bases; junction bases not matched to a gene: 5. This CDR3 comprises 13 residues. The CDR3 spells CASTEGAPGELFF. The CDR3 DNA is TGTGCCAGCACCGAGGGGGCCCCCGGGGAGCTGTTTTTT.

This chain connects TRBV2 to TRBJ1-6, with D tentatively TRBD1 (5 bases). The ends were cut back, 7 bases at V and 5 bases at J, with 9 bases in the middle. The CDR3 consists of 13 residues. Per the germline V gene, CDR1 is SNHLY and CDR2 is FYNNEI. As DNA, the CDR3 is TGTGCCAGCACTAGGACAAATAATTCACCCCTCCACTTT. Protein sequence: CASTRTNNSPLHF.

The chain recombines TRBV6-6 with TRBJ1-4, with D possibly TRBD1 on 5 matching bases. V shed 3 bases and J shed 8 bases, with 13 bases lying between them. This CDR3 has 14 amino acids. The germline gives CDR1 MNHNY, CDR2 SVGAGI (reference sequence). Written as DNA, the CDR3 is TGTGCCAGCAGTTATGGTGGGGGGGGAGAAAAACTGTTTTTT. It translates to CASSYGGGGEKLFF.

CDR3 in amino acids: CAIRGTGEDGETQYF. In DNA form, the CDR3 reads TGTGCCATCAGGGGGACAGGGGAGGACGGAGAGACCCAGTACTTC. The V and J genes are TRBV10-3 and TRBJ2-5; 10 bases fit TRBD1. Trimming cost V 6 bases and J 4 bases; bases outside gene matches: 8. The V gene's germline CDR1 is ENHRY and CDR2 SYGVKD. This CDR3 has 15 amino acids.